This T cell receptor beta chain stems from a study of lymphopenia after photon versus proton radiotherapy. Notes on the study in general: Only patients who died were analyzed for survival; proton advantage is unproven. Photon-treated patients lost naive T cells and TCR diversity; proton-treated stayed stable.

Clones were sequenced by immunoSEQ multiplex PCR, and TCRdb holds only the in-frame ones, with some missing. The table records tens of thousands of clones, about four fifths of them present only once. To note about this clone: What it recognizes is unknown.

The CDR3 length is 14 residues. V was pared by 6 bases and J by 1 base, with 13 bases between. Germline CDR1 reads MNHEY; CDR2 reads SVGAGI. The specimen was peripheral blood, collected from a patient treated with proton-based radiotherapy. The source of this sequence is a woman aged 70-85 years with pancreatic cancer. This sequence joins TRBV6-5 and TRBJ2-7; TRBD2 is a possible D gene (6 bases). CDR3: CASRSVAGSYEQYF. Written as DNA, the CDR3 is TGTGCCAGCAGGTCCGTGGCGGGGTCCTACGAGCAGTACTTC.